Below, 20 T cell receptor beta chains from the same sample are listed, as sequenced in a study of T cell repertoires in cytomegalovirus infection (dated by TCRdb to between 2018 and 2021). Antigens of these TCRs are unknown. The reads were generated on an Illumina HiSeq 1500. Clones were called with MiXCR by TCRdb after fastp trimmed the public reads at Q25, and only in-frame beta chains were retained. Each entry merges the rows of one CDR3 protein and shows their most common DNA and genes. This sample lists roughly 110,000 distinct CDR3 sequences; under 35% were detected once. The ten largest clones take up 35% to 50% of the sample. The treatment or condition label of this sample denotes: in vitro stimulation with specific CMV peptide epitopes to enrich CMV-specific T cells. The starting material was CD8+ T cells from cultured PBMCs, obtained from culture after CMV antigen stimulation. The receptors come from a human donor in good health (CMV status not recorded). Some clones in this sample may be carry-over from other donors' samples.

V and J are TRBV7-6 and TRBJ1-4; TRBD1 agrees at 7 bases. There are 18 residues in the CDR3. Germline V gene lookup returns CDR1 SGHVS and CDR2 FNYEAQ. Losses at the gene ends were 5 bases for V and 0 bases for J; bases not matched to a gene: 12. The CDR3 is CASSPIRPDRATNEKLFF. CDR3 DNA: TGTGCCAGCAGCCCGATTCGCCCCGACAGGGCAACTAATGAAAAACTGTTTTTT. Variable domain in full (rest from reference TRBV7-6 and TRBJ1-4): GAGVSQSPRYKVTKRGQDVALRCDPISGHVSLYWYRQALGQGPEFLTYFNYEAQQDKSGLPNDRFSAERPEGSISTLTIQRTEQRDSAMYRCASSPIRPDRATNEKLFFGSGTQLSVL.

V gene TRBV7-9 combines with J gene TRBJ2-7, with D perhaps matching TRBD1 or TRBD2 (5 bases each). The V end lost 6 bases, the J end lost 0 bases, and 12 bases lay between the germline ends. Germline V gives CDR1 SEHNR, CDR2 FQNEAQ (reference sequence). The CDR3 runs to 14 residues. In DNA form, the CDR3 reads TGTGCCAGCAGGCCCAAGGGGAGCTCCTACGAGCAGTACTTC. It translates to CASRPKGSSYEQYF.

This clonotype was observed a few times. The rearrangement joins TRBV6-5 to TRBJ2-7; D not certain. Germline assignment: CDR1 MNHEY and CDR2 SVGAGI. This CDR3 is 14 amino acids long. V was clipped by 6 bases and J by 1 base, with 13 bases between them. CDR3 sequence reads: CASRTAINSYEQYF. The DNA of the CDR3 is TGTGCCAGCAGAACAGCAATAAATTCCTACGAGCAGTACTTC.

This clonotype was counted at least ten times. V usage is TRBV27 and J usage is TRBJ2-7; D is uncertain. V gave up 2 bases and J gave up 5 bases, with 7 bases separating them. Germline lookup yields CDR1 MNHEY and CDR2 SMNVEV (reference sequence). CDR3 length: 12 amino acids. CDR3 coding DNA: TGTGCCAGCAGTTTAAATAGGAACGAGCAGTACTTC. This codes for CASSLNRNEQYF.

CDR3 protein: CAISEEGVDNYGYTF. CDR3 coding DNA: TGTGCCATCAGTGAAGAGGGAGTTGATAACTATGGCTACACCTTC. The chain carries TRBV10-3 and TRBJ1-2; the D is unclear. The CDR3 is 15 residues long. Germline CDR1 and CDR2: ENHRY and SYGVKD. V shed 3 bases and J shed 1 base, with 12 bases lying between them.

The DNA of the CDR3 is TGTGCCAGCGGACGGGGCCCATATAGCACAGATACGCAGTATTTT. It yields the protein CASGRGPYSTDTQYF. This chain uses TRBV2 with TRBJ2-3; D possibly matches TRBD1 or TRBD2 (5 bases each). The germline V gene encodes CDR1 SNHLY and CDR2 FYNNEI. The V end lost 8 bases, the J end lost 0 bases, and 15 bases lay between the germline ends. This CDR3 is built from 15 residues.

Written as DNA, the CDR3 is TGTGCCAGCAGTGGATGGACAGATCCTAACTATGGCTACACCTTC. Protein: CASSGWTDPNYGYTF. V gene TRBV25-1 combines with J gene TRBJ1-2, with D perhaps matching TRBD1 (6 bases). The germline V gene has CDR1 MGHDK and CDR2 SYGVNS. V lost 4 bases and J 0 bases, leaving 12 bases between the germline ends. This CDR3 is 15 amino acids long.

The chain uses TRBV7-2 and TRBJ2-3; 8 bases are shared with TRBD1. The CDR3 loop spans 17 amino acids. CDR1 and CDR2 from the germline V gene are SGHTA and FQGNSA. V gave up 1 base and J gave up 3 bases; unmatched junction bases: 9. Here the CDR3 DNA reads TGTGCCAGCAGCTTAGTGCCATTCCGGGACAGGACAGATACGCAGTATTTT. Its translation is CASSLVPFRDRTDTQYF.

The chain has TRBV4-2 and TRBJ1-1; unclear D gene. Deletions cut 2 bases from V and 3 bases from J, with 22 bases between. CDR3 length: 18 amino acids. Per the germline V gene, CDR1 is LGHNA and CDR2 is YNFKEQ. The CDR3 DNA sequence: TGTGCCAGCAGCCAAAGACCCGGGCATCGGGGTTTGTACACTGAAGCTTTCTTT. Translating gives CASSQRPGHRGLYTEAFF.

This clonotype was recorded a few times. The CDR3 sequence is CASSNRLAGETDTQYF. CDR3 coding DNA: TGCGCCAGCAGCAACCGACTAGCGGGGGAAACAGATACGCAGTATTTT. The V gene is TRBV4-1, the J gene TRBJ2-3; the match to TRBD2 covers 12 bases. This CDR3 comprises 16 residues. The germline gives CDR1 MGHRA, CDR2 YSYEKL. The ends lost 5 bases at V and 3 bases at J; junction bases unmatched: 6.

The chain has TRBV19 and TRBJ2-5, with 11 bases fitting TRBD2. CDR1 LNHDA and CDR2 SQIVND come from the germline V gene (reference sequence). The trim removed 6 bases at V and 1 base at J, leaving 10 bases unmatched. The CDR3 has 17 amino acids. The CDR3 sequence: CASSWGLAEWGQETQYF. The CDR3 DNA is TGTGCCAGTAGCTGGGGACTAGCGGAGTGGGGCCAAGAGACCCAGTACTTC.

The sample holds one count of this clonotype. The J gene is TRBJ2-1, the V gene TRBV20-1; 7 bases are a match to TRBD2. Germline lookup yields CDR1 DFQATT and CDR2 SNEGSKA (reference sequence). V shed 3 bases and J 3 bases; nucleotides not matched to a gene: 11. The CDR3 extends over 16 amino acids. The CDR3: CSARPVDRGVYNEQFF. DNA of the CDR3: TGCAGTGCTAGGCCAGTGGACCGGGGGGTCTACAATGAGCAGTTCTTC.

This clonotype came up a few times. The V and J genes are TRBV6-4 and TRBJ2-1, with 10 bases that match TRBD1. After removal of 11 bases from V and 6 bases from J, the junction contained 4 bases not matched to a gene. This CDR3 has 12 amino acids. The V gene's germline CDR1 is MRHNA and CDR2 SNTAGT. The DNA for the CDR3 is TGTGCCGCCGGGACAGGGGCCAATGAGCAGTTCTTC. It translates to CAAGTGANEQFF.

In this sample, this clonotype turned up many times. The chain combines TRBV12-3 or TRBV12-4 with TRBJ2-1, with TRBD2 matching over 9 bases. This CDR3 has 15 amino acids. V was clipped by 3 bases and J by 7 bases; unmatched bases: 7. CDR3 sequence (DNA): TGTGCCAGCAGTTTGATAGCGGGGGCTACTAATGAGCAGTTCTTC. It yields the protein CASSLIAGATNEQFF.

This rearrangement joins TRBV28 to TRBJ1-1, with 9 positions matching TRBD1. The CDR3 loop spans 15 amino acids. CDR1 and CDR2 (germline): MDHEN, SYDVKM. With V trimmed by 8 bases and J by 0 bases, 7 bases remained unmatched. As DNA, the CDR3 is TGTGCCAGCGGGGACAGGGCCTTTATGAACACTGAAGCTTTCTTT. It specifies CASGDRAFMNTEAFF.

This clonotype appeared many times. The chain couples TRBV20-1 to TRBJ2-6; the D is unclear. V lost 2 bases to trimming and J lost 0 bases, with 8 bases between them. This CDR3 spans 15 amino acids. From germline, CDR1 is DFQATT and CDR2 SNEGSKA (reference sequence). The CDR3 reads CSARYPGSGANVLTF. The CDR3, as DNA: TGCAGTGCTAGATACCCGGGCTCTGGGGCCAACGTCCTGACTTTC.

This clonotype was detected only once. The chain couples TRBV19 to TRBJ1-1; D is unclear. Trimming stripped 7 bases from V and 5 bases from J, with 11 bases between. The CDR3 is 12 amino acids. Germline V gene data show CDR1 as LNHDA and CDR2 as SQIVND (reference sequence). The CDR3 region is CASKEGYTEAFF. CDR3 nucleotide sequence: TGTGCCAGTAAGGAAGGGTATACTGAAGCTTTCTTT.

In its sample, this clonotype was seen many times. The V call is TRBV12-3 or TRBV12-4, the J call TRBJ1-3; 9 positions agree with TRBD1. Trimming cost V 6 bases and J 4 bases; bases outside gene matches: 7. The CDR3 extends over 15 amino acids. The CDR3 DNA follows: TGTGCCAGCAGCCGGGACAGGGTAGGAGGAAACACCATATATTTT. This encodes CASSRDRVGGNTIYF.

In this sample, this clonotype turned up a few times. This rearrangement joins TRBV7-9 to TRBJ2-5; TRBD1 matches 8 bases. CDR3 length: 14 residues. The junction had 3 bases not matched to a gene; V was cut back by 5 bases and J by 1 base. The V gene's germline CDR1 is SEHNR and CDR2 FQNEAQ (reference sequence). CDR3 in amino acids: CASSRTGLQETQYF. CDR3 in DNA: TGTGCCAGCAGCAGGACAGGGCTCCAAGAGACCCAGTACTTC.

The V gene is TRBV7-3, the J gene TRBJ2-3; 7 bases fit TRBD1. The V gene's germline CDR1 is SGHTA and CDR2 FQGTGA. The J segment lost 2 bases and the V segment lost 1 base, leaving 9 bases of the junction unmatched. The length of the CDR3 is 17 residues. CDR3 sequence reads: CASSLRDSPTNTDTQYF. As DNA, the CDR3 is TGTGCCAGCAGCTTAAGGGACAGCCCAACTAACACAGATACGCAGTATTTT.